The T cell receptor (beta chain) described here comes from a study of OX40 agonist ivuxolimab in advanced cancers. Regarding the study as a whole: Expanded peripheral T-cell antigen specificity went undetermined.

As to this clone: What it binds is not known.

Here immunoSEQ multiplex PCR was the method, and the copy in TCRdb shows in-frame clones only, minus some. Among more than 80,000 clones, about 90% were seen once, and the ten largest hold 8.4%. V was pared by 1 base and J by 5 bases, with 10 bases of the junction left unmatched. This CDR3 has 15 amino acids. Germline CDR1 reads GTSNPN; CDR2 reads SVGIG (reference sequence). The chain combines TRBV30 with TRBJ1-1; 7 bases fit TRBD1. The sample in question was CD4+ or CD8+ T cells sorted from blood, obtained in a trial of the OX40 agonist ivuxolimab. The clonotype comes from an adult with an advanced solid tumor such as melanoma, head and neck, liver or kidney cancer. The CDR3 is CAWSAPRQGWTEAFF. CDR3 coding DNA: TGTGCCTGGAGTGCCCCCCGACAGGGATGGACTGAAGCTTTCTTT.